The entry below describes one T cell receptor beta chain. Trimming removed 3 bases at V and 5 bases at J, with 10 bases between. The CDR3 is made up of 13 amino acids. Germline V gives CDR1 MRHNA, CDR2 SNTAGT. This entry belongs to a study of cytomegalovirus exposure and HLA in healthy donors. The PCR contained 60 Vbeta and 13 Jbeta primers. Clones were sequenced by immunoSEQ multiplex PCR, and TCRdb holds only the in-frame ones, with some missing. Of 150,000 to 200,000 clones listed, about three quarters are singletons. The sequencing input was PBMCs. The chain recombines TRBV6-4 with TRBJ1-1; D is perhaps TRBD1 (5 bases). The TCR sequence derives from a girl between 5 and 17 years old in good health and CMV-seronegative. CDR3 nucleotide sequence: TGTGCCAGCAGTGAACAGGCCGGGACTGAAGCTTTCTTT. This codes for CASSEQAGTEAFF.